What follows are 9 T cell receptor beta chains derived from one specimen sequenced in a study of T cell clonality in common variable immunodeficiency. Study outcomes and limitations: Reportedly, TCR beta sequences from common variable immunodeficiency showed fewer deletions and N-nucleotide insertions.

Assay used: immunoSEQ multiplex PCR; TCRdb lists only in-frame clones, some missing. The sample has over 30,000 clones, none seen only once. The antigens these receptors bind are not known. The sequenced material came from peripheral blood mononuclear cells. Every receptor here comes from a human donor with common variable immunodeficiency.

On this clone: The read is 3 residues too short to cover the CDR3 end, so that end is filled in from the germline J gene. The chain has TRBV18 and TRBJ2-7, with 10 bases matching TRBD2. This CDR3 is built from 14 residues. CDR1 KGHSH and CDR2 LQKENI come from the germline V gene. The V gene end was trimmed by 5 bases and the J gene end by 6 bases; junction bases not matched to a gene: 7. CDR3 in amino acids: CASSIGLAGVEQYF. The part of the CDR3 DNA that was read is TGTGCCAGCTCAATCGGCCTAGCGGGAGTCGAG.

Regarding this clone: Sequencing ends 3 residues short of the CDR3 end; the germline J gene provides the rest. The chain joins TRBV30 to TRBJ2-3; 13 positions agree with TRBD2. The V gene's germline CDR1 is GTSNPN and CDR2 SVGIG (reference sequence). The CDR3 spans 15 residues. V trimming: 4 bases; J trimming: 1 base; junction bases outside the gene matches: 2. CDR3 protein: CAWTGLAGGTDTQYF. The sequenced CDR3 bases are TGTGCCTGGACCGGACTAGCGGGAGGCACAGATACG.

On this clone: The sequence runs out 3 residues before the end of the CDR3; the remainder is reconstructed from the germline J gene. The chain has TRBV5-1 and TRBJ2-5; the D is unclear. Looked up from germline, CDR1 is SGHRS and CDR2 is YFSETQ. Between the trimmed V and J ends, which lost 0 bases and 2 bases, there was a span of 8 bases. The CDR3 covers 14 residues. Incomplete CDR3 DNA: TGCGCCAGCAGCTTGGGAGGCCTTCAAGAGACC. Its protein product is CASSLGGLQET. The CDR3 in its entirety is CASSLGGLQETQYF.

This clone was counted ten times or more. The DNA ends 3 residues before the CDR3 does, and the rest of the CDR3 is filled in from the germline J gene. This sequence joins TRBV19 and TRBJ2-1, with 10 bases aligning to TRBD2. Germline CDR1 reads LNHDA; CDR2 reads SQIVND (reference sequence). V lost 7 bases, J lost 4 bases, and 7 bases stayed unmatched. The CDR3 totals 15 residues. The part of the CDR3 DNA that was read is TGTGCCAGTACCTATTCTAGCGGGGGATACAATGAG. Its protein is CASTYSSGGYNE. The full CDR3 protein is CASTYSSGGYNEQFF.

This clone showed up many times. The CDR3 end is not reached by the read, which stops 3 residues before it; the germline J gene fills it in. The J gene is TRBJ1-5, the V gene TRBV23-1; 9 positions agree with TRBD1. TRBV23-1 qualifies as an ORF whose function is uncertain. V lost 0 bases to trimming and J lost 3 bases; unmatched junction nucleotides: 6. This CDR3 comprises 17 residues. CDR3 protein: CASSQSRTGAFNQPQHF. Partial CDR3 DNA: TGCGCCAGCAGTCAATCGAGGACAGGGGCGTTCAATCAGCCC.

Worth noting for this clone: The DNA ends 3 residues before the CDR3 does, and the rest of the CDR3 is filled in from the germline J gene. This CDR3 is also generated by other DNA sequences in the sample. V and J are TRBV7-6 and TRBJ1-1; 12 bases are a match to TRBD1. This CDR3 is built from 17 residues. V lost 5 bases, J lost 7 bases, and 14 bases stayed unmatched. CDR1 and CDR2 from the germline V gene are SGHVS and FNYEAQ. CDR3: CASSRPRDRGRVGEAFF. The part of the CDR3 DNA that was read is TGTGCCAGCAGCCGGCCCCGGGACAGGGGGCGGGTAGGTGAA.

This clone was counted between two and nine times. CDR3: CASSLVVGGQETQYF. The sequenced part of the CDR3 DNA is TGTGCCAGCAGCTTAGTTGTGGGGGGGCAAGAGACC. The genes are TRBV7-9 and TRBJ2-5; 7 positions agree with TRBD2. The read ends 3 residues early relative to the CDR3; the germline J gene fills the gap. With V trimmed by 1 base and J by 2 bases, 4 bases remained unmatched. This CDR3 comprises 15 residues. The germline gives CDR1 SEHNR, CDR2 FQNEAQ (reference sequence).

This clone has only a few counts. The CDR3 extends 3 residues past the end of the read, so its final part is completed from the germline J gene. This chain links TRBV13 with TRBJ2-7; 15 nucleotides line up with TRBD2. CDR1 PRHDT and CDR2 FYEKMQ come from the germline V gene (reference sequence). The V gene end was trimmed by 1 base and the J gene end by 2 bases; junction bases not matched to a gene: 9. CDR3 length: 19 amino acids. CDR3 DNA (partial): TGTGCCAGCAGCTTAGAGGGACTAGCGGGAGGCGCGGCTGCCTACGAG. Its protein is CASSLEGLAGGAAAYE. Given in full, the CDR3 is CASSLEGLAGGAAAYEQYF.

This clone was recorded many times. The sequence runs out 3 residues before the end of the CDR3; the remainder is reconstructed from the germline J gene. This sequence joins TRBV5-1 and TRBJ1-5, with 7 positions matching TRBD1. The CDR3 spans 13 residues. V was clipped by 7 bases and J by 3 bases; unmatched bases: 4. CDR1 and CDR2 (germline): SGHRS, YFSETQ. The chain's CDR3 is CASRQGDNQPQHF. The CDR3 DNA, read in part, is TGCGCCAGCCGACAGGGAGACAATCAGCCC.